This T cell receptor beta chain derives from a study of blood T cell repertoires in COVID-19. Germline V gene data show CDR1 as SEHNR and CDR2 as FQNEAQ (reference sequence). The V end was cut by 5 bases, the J end by 6 bases, with 16 bases between. The CDR3 is 14 residues long. TCRdb's copy holds only in-frame clones and misses some; the assay was immunoSEQ multiplex PCR. Among around 170,000 clones listed, about 88% were seen once. This TCR was recovered from a man between 60 and 75 years old with acute or convalescent COVID-19. Sequences were obtained from peripheral blood. V is TRBV7-9 and J is TRBJ1-1; D remains ambiguous. The CDR3 sequence: CASSPSTRGSEAFF. CDR3 DNA sequence: TGTGCCAGCAGCCCTTCGACAAGAGGGTCTGAAGCTTTCTTT.